The entry below describes one TCR beta chain. Its cognate antigen has yet to be identified. No base qualities exist here, and no much larger clone lies one base off it. Sorted unstimulated T cells and proliferating T cells recovered from mixed lymphocyte reactions underwent TCRbeta CDR3 sequencing. Fresh whole blood from over eight HLA-typed healthy donors served as the source for isolating PBMCs. To map where alloreactive clones came from, unstimulated CD4+ regulatory T cells were FACS-sorted. This entry is derived from a study of siplizumab effects on memory and regulatory T cells (dated by TCRdb to between 2018 and 2021). Study-level background: The effect of the anti-CD2 antibody siplizumab on alloreactive T-cell subsets was examined in allogeneic mixed lymphocyte reactions constructed from human PBMCs.

CDR1 MDHEN and CDR2 SYDVKM were looked up in the germline V gene. Inclusive of the bounding cysteine and phenylalanine, the CDR3 is 10 residues long. Just the 30-base CDR3 DNA is kept, in frame starting at base 1. V drops 8 bases and J drops 8 bases, leaving 9 bases in between. Paper-wide results and their limitations: Among mappable alloreactive CD4+ clones, an average Treg-derived fraction of around 71% was observed with siplizumab, compared with 25% to 30% in control reactions. The cumulative frequency of alloreactive sequences traceable to unstimulated CD4+ memory T cells was significantly reduced by siplizumab. A naive or memory phenotype could not be assigned to roughly 80-97% of proliferating CD4+ or CD8+ clones. Compared with memory T cells, unstimulated naive T cells appeared more diverse, and naive cells seemed to make a substantial contribution to the alloresponse. The suppressive function of proliferating Tregs from siplizumab cultures was not functionally confirmed. Sequences below about 10^-5 frequency were poorly captured, so only a minor fraction of alloreactive clones could be mapped to unstimulated subsets.

The protocol used for the library was the immunoSEQ multiplex PCR assay. Each sample had 85,000 to 100,000 TCR templates assayed by the deep sequencing platform. Genomic DNA extracted from sorted T cells was the material used for TCRbeta CDR3 sequencing. Turning to the authors' computational methods: The R programming language was used for clonal analysis of the TCRbeta CDR3 data. Alloreactive CD4+ and CD8+ clones were defined by comparing unstimulated samples with post-reaction CFSE-low samples. Alloreactive CD4+ clones were assigned to regulatory or non-regulatory origin by matching sequences to sorted unstimulated Treg and non-Treg repertoires. As stored in TCRdb, this immuneACCESS dataset retains in-frame rearrangements with V and J assigned. A fraction of the clones does not appear; measured against another copy, unresolved V genes explain less than half of the discrepancy, and the remainder lacks a known reason. Clonal size and the V and J genes are those of that table, whereas D and trimming came from the DNA. The sample table records approximately 100,000 clones; 94% of these occur just once. Roughly 0.62% of the sample is in the top ten clones.

The rearrangement joined TRBV28 to TRBJ1-2; a confident D gene designation cannot be given. Sequencing was performed on Tregs sorted from blood. The source is a human donor in good health. The sequence in DNA is TGTGCCAGCGGACGACGGGGCTACACCTTC. This translates into CASGRRGYTF.